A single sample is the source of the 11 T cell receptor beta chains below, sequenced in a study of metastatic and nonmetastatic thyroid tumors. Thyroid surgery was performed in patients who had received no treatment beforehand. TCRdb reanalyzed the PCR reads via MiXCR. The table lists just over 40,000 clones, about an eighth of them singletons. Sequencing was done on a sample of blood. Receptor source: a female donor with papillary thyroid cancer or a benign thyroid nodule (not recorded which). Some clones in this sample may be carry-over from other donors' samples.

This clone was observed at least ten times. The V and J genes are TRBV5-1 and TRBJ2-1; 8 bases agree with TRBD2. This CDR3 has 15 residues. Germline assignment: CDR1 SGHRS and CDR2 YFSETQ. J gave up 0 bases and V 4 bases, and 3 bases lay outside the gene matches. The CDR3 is CASSQSGSSYNEQFF. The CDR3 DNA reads TGCGCCAGCAGCCAAAGCGGGAGCTCCTACAATGAGCAGTTCTTC.

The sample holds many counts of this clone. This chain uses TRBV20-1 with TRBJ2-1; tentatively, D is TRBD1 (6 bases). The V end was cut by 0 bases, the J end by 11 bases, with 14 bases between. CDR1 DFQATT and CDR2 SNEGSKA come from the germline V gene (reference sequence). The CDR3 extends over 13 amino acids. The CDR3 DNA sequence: TGCAGTGCTAGAGATCAGGGGTCGGGGAAGCAGTTCTTC. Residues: CSARDQGSGKQFF.

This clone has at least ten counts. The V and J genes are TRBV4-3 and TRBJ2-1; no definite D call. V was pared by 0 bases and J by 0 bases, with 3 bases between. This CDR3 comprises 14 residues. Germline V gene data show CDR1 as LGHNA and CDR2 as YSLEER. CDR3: CASSQDPSYNEQFF. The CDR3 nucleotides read TGCGCCAGCAGCCAAGATCCCTCCTACAATGAGCAGTTCTTC.

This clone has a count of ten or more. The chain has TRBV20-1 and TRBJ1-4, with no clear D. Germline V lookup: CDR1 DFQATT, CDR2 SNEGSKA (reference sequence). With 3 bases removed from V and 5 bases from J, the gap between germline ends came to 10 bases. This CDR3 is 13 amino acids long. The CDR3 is CSASRDLNEKLFF. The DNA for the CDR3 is TGCAGTGCTAGCAGAGATCTAAATGAAAAACTGTTTTTT.

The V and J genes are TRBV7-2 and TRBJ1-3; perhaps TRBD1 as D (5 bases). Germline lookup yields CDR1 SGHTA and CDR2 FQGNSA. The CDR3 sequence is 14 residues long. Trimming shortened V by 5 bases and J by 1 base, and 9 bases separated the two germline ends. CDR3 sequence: CASSTGLSGNTIYF. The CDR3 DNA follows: TGTGCCAGCAGCACGGGACTTTCTGGAAACACCATATATTTT.

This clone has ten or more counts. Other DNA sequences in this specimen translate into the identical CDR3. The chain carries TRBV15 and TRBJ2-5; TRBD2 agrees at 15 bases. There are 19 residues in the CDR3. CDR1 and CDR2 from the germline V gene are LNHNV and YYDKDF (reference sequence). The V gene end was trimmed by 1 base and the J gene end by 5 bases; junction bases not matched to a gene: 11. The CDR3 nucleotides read TGTGCCACCAGCAGAGCCCAACCGGGACTAGCGGGAGGCAGGGAGACCCAGTACTTC. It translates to CATSRAQPGLAGGRETQYF.

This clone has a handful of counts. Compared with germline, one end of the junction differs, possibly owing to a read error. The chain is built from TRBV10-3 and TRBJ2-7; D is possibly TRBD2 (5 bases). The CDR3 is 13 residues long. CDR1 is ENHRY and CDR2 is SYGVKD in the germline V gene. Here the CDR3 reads CATSQDYDGEQYF. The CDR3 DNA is TGTGCCACCAGTCAAGACTATGATGGAGAGCAGTACTTC.

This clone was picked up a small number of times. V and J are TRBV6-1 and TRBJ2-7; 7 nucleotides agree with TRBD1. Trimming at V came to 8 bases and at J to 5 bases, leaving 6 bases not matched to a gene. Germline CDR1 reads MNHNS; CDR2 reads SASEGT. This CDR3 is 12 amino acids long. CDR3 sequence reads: CASADRSNEQYF. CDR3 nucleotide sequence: TGTGCCAGCGCGGACAGGTCGAACGAGCAGTACTTC.

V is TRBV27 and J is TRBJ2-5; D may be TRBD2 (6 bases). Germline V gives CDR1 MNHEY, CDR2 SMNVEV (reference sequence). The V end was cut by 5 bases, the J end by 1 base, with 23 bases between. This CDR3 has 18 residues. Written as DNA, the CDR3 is TGTGCCAGCAGTCCCTATTCGGTACTAGCAAAACTCCAAGAGACCCAGTACTTC. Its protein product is CASSPYSVLAKLQETQYF.

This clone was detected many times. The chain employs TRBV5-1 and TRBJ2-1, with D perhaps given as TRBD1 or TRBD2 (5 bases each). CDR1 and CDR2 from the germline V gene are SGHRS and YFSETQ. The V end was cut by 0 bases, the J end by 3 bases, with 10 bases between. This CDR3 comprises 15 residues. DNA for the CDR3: TGCGCCAGCAGCTTGGGGGGACCCAACTACAATGAGCAGTTCTTC. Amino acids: CASSLGGPNYNEQFF. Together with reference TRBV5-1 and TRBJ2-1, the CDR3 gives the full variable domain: KAGVTQTPRYLIKTRGQQVTLSCSPISGHRSVSWYQQTPGQGLQFLFEYFSETQRNKGNFPGRFSGRQFSNSRSEMNVSTLELGDSALYLCASSLGGPNYNEQFFGPGTRLTVL.

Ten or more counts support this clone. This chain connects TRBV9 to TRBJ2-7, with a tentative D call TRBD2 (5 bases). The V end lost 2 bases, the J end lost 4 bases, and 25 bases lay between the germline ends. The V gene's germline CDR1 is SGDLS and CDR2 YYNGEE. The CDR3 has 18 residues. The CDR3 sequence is CASSVGPNTGPEGYEQYF. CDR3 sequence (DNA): TGTGCCAGCAGCGTGGGTCCCAATACCGGGCCTGAGGGTTACGAGCAGTACTTC.